The 19 T cell receptor beta chains below all came from one sample that was sequenced in a study of cytomegalovirus exposure and HLA in healthy donors (dated by TCRdb to the late 2010s). The library was produced with the immunoSEQ multiplex PCR assay. The multiplex PCR relied on a mix of 60 forward primers for TCR Vbeta segments and 13 reverse primers for TCR Jbeta segments. TCRdb's version of the immuneACCESS table is confined to in-frame rearrangements and falls short of the full clone set. An unresolved V gene accounts for under half of the shortfall where checked; the remainder is of unknown origin. This sample gives roughly 150,000 clones in total; over 75% of them show up just once. Of the sample, approximately 1.2% is held by the ten largest clones. Sequencing input: PBMCs. All receptors come from a man aged 45-60 years in good health and CMV-seropositive.

The chain joins TRBV5-1 to TRBJ2-1, with 7 bases lining up with TRBD1. Trimming removed 3 bases from V and 10 bases from J; junction bases left unmatched: 13. Per the germline V gene, CDR1 is SGHRS and CDR2 is YFSETQ. The CDR3 loop spans 15 amino acids. The CDR3: CASSSLPGGQGEQFF. The CDR3 DNA sequence: TGCGCCAGCAGCTCCCTCCCAGGGGGACAAGGCGAGCAGTTCTTC.

This rearrangement joins TRBV4-3 to TRBJ2-3; weak D call: TRBD1 (5 bases). This CDR3 has 16 amino acids. Trimming pared 1 base from V and 3 bases from J, leaving 14 bases between. From germline, CDR1 is LGHNA and CDR2 YSLEER. CDR3 DNA sequence: TGCGCCAGCAGCCAAGTCGGACAAGGGGTTACAGATACGCAGTATTTT. Its protein is CASSQVGQGVTDTQYF.

The rearrangement uses TRBV30 and TRBJ2-7; TRBD2 matches at 12 bases. The ends lost 3 bases at V and 4 bases at J; junction bases unmatched: 4. The CDR3 has 14 amino acids. Germline loops: CDR1 GTSNPN, CDR2 SVGIG (reference sequence). The CDR3 here is CAWSFGTSGYEQYF. The CDR3 DNA reads TGTGCCTGGAGCTTCGGGACTAGCGGGTACGAGCAGTACTTC. The full variable domain, its missing parts supplied by reference TRBV30 and TRBJ2-7, is SQTIHQWPATLVQPVGSPLSLECTVEGTSNPNLYWYRQAAGRGLQLLFYSVGIGQISSEVPQNLSASRPQDRQFILSSKKLLLSDSGFYLCAWSFGTSGYEQYFGPGTRLTVT.

The chain combines TRBV19 with TRBJ1-1; D uncertain. Germline V gene lookup returns CDR1 LNHDA and CDR2 SQIVND (reference sequence). V was shortened by 5 bases and J by 1 base, with 14 bases between the two germline ends. The CDR3 loop spans 15 amino acids. CDR3 loop: CASSSPGSPNTEAFF. CDR3 nucleotide sequence: TGTGCCAGTAGTTCCCCGGGGTCCCCGAACACTGAAGCTTTCTTT.

This clone was observed once. The chain links TRBV6-5 to TRBJ2-7; 10 positions agree with TRBD1. The CDR3 runs to 14 residues. Germline CDR1 MNHEY, CDR2 SVGAGI. The V segment lost 2 bases and the J segment 2 bases; nucleotides outside the gene matches: 0. CDR3 bases: TGTGCCAGCAGTTACGGGACAGGGGCCTACGAGCAGTACTTC. This translates into CASSYGTGAYEQYF.

V is TRBV2 and J is TRBJ2-7; 8 nucleotides agree with TRBD2. The germline V gene encodes CDR1 SNHLY and CDR2 FYNNEI. The length of the CDR3 is 14 residues. The J segment lost 6 bases and the V segment lost 7 bases, leaving 11 bases of the junction unmatched. CDR3 protein: CASTRPGGAVEQYF. CDR3 in DNA: TGTGCCAGCACCCGCCCGGGGGGGGCCGTCGAGCAGTACTTC.

V is TRBV4-1 and J is TRBJ1-4; TRBD1 is a possible D gene (5 bases). Germline CDR1 reads MGHRA; CDR2 reads YSYEKL. The CDR3 is 14 amino acids. Trimming left V 5 bases short and J 5 bases short, with 12 bases between. The CDR3 here is CASSLGLPNEKLFF. CDR3 sequence (DNA): TGCGCCAGCAGCTTGGGACTCCCGAATGAAAAACTGTTTTTT.

This chain links TRBV28 with TRBJ1-2; no reliable D call. Germline loops: CDR1 MDHEN, CDR2 SYDVKM. V lost 2 bases, J lost 4 bases, and 5 bases lay in between. The CDR3 extends over 12 amino acids. The CDR3 DNA reads as TGTGCCAGCAGTTTACTCCCCTATGGCTACACCTTC. Its protein product is CASSLLPYGYTF.

The chain joins TRBV5-1 to TRBJ2-4, with a weak D call TRBD2 (6 bases). V was clipped by 2 bases and J by 6 bases, with 9 bases between them. The V gene's germline CDR1 is SGHRS and CDR2 YFSETQ. The CDR3 spans 13 residues. The CDR3 loop reads CASSLGGTNIQYF. The CDR3 DNA reads as TGCGCCAGCAGCTTAGGAGGGACAAACATTCAGTACTTC. Using reference TRBV5-1 and TRBJ2-4 for the parts outside the CDR3, the full variable domain is KAGVTQTPRYLIKTRGQQVTLSCSPISGHRSVSWYQQTPGQGLQFLFEYFSETQRNKGNFPGRFSGRQFSNSRSEMNVSTLELGDSALYLCASSLGGTNIQYFGAGTRLSVL.

In regard to this clone: The same CDR3 arises from other DNA sequences in this sample as well. The rearrangement uses TRBV28 and TRBJ1-1, with D possibly being TRBD1 (5 bases). Trimming pared 1 base from V and 4 bases from J, leaving 7 bases between. The germline V gene has CDR1 MDHEN and CDR2 SYDVKM. The CDR3 is 13 residues long. This CDR3 is CASSLLGGTEAFF. The CDR3, as DNA: TGTGCCAGCAGTTTATTGGGGGGCACTGAAGCTTTCTTT.

The rearrangement links TRBV7-8 to TRBJ2-1; the match to TRBD2 covers 12 bases. V shed 5 bases and J 7 bases; nucleotides not matched to a gene: 6. Germline CDR1 is SGHVS and CDR2 is FQNEAQ. The CDR3 loop spans 15 amino acids. The CDR3 loop is CASSVRLAGANEQFF. The CDR3 nucleotides read TGTGCCAGCAGCGTGCGACTAGCGGGAGCTAATGAGCAGTTCTTC.

The chain links TRBV28 to TRBJ1-2; D remains ambiguous. Germline-derived CDR1 and CDR2 are MDHEN and SYDVKM. The ends were cut back, 5 bases at V and 9 bases at J, with 19 bases in the middle. This CDR3 region has 14 residues. CDR3 DNA sequence: TGTGCCAGCAGTGCTACCTCCGGGAGGTTACGCTACACCTTC. This encodes CASSATSGRLRYTF.

The chain employs TRBV28 and TRBJ2-2; tentative D call: TRBD2 (6 bases). Germline V gene data show CDR1 as MDHEN and CDR2 as SYDVKM. V was trimmed by 5 bases and J by 7 bases, leaving 20 bases between them. The CDR3 sequence is 16 residues long. The CDR3 DNA follows: TGTGCCAGCAGTCCCGCCCGCTCAGGGAGGAGCGGGGAGCTGTTTTTT. Its translation: CASSPARSGRSGELFF.

The V gene is TRBV19, the J gene TRBJ1-1; 7 bases are a match to TRBD1. This CDR3 spans 14 amino acids. The J segment lost 4 bases and the V segment lost 3 bases, leaving 5 bases of the junction unmatched. Germline V gene sequence: CDR1 LNHDA, CDR2 SQIVND (reference sequence). CDR3 protein: CASSITGAGTEAFF. CDR3 DNA: TGTGCCAGTAGTATCACAGGGGCTGGCACTGAAGCTTTCTTT.

This rearrangement joins TRBV5-1 to TRBJ1-3; possibly TRBD1 for D (5 bases). Per germline, CDR1 SGHRS and CDR2 YFSETQ. Trimming shortened V by 5 bases and J by 0 bases, and 12 bases separated the two germline ends. The CDR3 is made up of 15 amino acids. This chain's CDR3 is CASSWDGSSGNTIYF. The CDR3 region has the DNA TGCGCCAGCAGTTGGGACGGGAGCTCTGGAAACACCATATATTTT.

The rearrangement uses TRBV28 and TRBJ1-4; TRBD1 agrees at 8 bases. This CDR3 has 16 amino acids. Trimming at V came to 1 base and at J to 10 bases, leaving 11 bases not matched to a gene. Germline loops: CDR1 MDHEN, CDR2 SYDVKM. The chain's CDR3 is CASSLFSSDRARKLFF. CDR3 bases: TGTGCCAGCAGTTTATTTTCCTCGGACAGGGCGCGAAAACTGTTTTTT.

This clone was observed a handful of times. Other DNA variants within this sample encode the same CDR3. Here the CDR3 reads CASSLGGTGYEQYF. The CDR3 DNA reads as TGCGCCAGCAGCTTGGGGGGGACAGGCTACGAGCAGTACTTC. The J gene is TRBJ2-7, the V gene TRBV5-1, with 8 positions matching TRBD1. The length of the CDR3 is 14 residues. The V gene's germline CDR1 is SGHRS and CDR2 YFSETQ. Losses at the gene ends were 0 bases for V and 3 bases for J; bases not matched to a gene: 2.

The V and J genes are TRBV4-1 and TRBJ2-7; 9 nucleotides line up with TRBD2. The CDR3 covers 15 residues. CDR1 and CDR2 from the germline V gene are MGHRA and YSYEKL. J lost 7 bases, V lost 2 bases, and 9 bases had no gene match. The CDR3 region has the DNA TGCGCCAGCAGCCAAAGGCGGGAGGGCCCAGGGGAGCAGTACTTC. This codes for CASSQRREGPGEQYF.

This clone was detected a few times. The chain is built from TRBV28 and TRBJ2-1; D is perhaps TRBD2 (5 bases). CDR3 length: 15 amino acids. Trimming took off 5 bases at V and 2 bases at J, with 13 bases between the two ends. Germline CDR1 MDHEN, CDR2 SYDVKM. The CDR3 DNA sequence: TGTGCCAGCAGTCCTACTAGTTTCACCTACAATGAGCAGTTCTTC. It translates to CASSPTSFTYNEQFF.